The TCR beta chain described here comes from a study of T cell responses to AZD1222 COVID-19 vaccine. General study findings and limits: Sampling captured repertoires only after the peak T cell response. CD4 TCRs linked to vaccination spanned spike, dominating at 160-218 and 743-854. Clonal diversity may have been underestimated, and the donors were mostly white British, with more females than males. The study identified only 6 or 7 AZD1222 recipients as seropositive at baseline.

V shed 11 bases and J shed 0 bases, with 17 bases lying between them. CDR3 length equals 15 residues. Germline CDR1 is MNHEY and CDR2 is SVGAGI. Clones were read by immunoSEQ multiplex PCR, and TCRdb kept only the in-frame ones, dropping some. The sample has about 190,000 clones; roughly 92% are singletons. This clone was observed once. Antigen: not known. J is TRBJ1-3 and V is TRBV6-5, with a weak D call TRBD1 (6 bases). This sequence was found in an adult in good health. Sequencing used peripheral blood, obtained on day 0 of AZD1222 vaccination. For the CDR3, the DNA is TGTGCCCATAGACGACAGGAGAGCTCTGGAAACACCATATATTTT. Protein sequence: CAHRRQESSGNTIYF.